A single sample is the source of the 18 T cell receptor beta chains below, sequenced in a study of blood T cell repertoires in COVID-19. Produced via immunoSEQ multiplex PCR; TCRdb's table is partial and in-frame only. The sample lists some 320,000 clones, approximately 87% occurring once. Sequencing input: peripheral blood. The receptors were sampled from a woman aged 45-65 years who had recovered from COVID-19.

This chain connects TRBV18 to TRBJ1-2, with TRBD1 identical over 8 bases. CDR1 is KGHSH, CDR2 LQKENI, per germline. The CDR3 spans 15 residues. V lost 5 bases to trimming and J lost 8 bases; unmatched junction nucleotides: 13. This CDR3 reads CASSAYGQGVGGYTF. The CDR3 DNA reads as TGTGCCAGCTCAGCTTACGGACAGGGAGTCGGAGGCTACACCTTC.

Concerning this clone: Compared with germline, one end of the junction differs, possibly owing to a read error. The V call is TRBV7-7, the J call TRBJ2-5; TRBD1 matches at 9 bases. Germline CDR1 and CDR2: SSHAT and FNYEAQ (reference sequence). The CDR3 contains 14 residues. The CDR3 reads CASSPLGQGETQYF. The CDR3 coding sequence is TGTGCTAGCAGCCCACTAGGACAGGGGGAGACCCAGTACTTC. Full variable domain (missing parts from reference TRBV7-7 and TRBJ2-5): GAGVSQSPRYKVTKRGQDVTLRCDPISSHATLYWYQQALGQGPEFLTYFNYEAQPDKSGLPSDRFSAERPEGSISTLTIQRTEQRDSAMYRCASSPLGQGETQYFGPGTRLLVL.

The CDR3 reads CASSLDSPSYGYTF. The CDR3 nucleotides read TGTGCCAGCAGCTTAGATTCACCGAGCTATGGCTACACCTTC. The chain uses TRBV11-2 and TRBJ1-2; D gene uncertain. The CDR3 sequence is 14 residues long. V dropped 0 bases and J dropped 4 bases, with 9 bases sitting between them. CDR1 is SGHAT, CDR2 FQNNGV, per germline.

In nucleotides, the CDR3 is TGTGCCAGCAGTCGGGACAGGGACTCCTATAATTCACCCCTCCACTTT. Encoded protein: CASSRDRDSYNSPLHF. This chain uses TRBV28 with TRBJ1-6; 9 bases align to TRBD1. There are 16 residues in the CDR3. After removal of 5 bases from V and 0 bases from J, the junction contained 2 bases not matched to a gene. In germline, CDR1 is MDHEN, CDR2 SYDVKM. Based on the CDR3 plus reference TRBV28 and TRBJ1-6, the full variable domain is DVKVTQSSRYLVKRTGEKVFLECVQDMDHENMFWYRQDPGLGLRLIYFSYDVKMKEKGDIPEGYSVSREKKERFSLILESASTNQTSMYLCASSRDRDSYNSPLHFGNGTRLTVT.

CDR3 sequence: CASAGRPVYEQYF. For the CDR3, the DNA is TGTGCCAGCGCAGGGCGCCCAGTCTACGAGCAGTACTTC. The chain recombines TRBV28 with TRBJ2-7, with D possibly TRBD1 on 5 matching bases. The V gene's germline CDR1 is MDHEN and CDR2 SYDVKM. Trimming pared 8 bases from V and 3 bases from J, leaving 14 bases between. This CDR3 has 13 amino acids.

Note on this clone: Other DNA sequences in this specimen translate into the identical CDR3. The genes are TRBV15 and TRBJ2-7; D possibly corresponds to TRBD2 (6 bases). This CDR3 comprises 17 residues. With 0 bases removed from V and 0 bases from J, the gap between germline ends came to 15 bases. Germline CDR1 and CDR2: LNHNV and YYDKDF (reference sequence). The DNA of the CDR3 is TGTGCCACCAGCAGAGATCGTTTGGCCGGGAGCTCCTACGAGCAGTACTTC. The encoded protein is CATSRDRLAGSSYEQYF.

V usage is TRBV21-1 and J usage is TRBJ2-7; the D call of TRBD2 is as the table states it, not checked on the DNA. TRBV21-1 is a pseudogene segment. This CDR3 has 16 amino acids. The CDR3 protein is CASSKGGSKRRYEQYF. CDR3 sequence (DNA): TGTGCCAGCAGCAAAGGAGGGAGTAAGCGGCGCTACGAGCAGTACTTC.

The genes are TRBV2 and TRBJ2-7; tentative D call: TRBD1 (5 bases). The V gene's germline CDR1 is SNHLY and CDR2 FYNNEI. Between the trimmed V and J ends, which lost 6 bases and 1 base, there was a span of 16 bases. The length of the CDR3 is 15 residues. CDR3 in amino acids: CASRRSGQSSYEQYF. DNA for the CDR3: TGTGCCAGCAGACGTTCAGGGCAGTCGTCCTACGAGCAGTACTTC.

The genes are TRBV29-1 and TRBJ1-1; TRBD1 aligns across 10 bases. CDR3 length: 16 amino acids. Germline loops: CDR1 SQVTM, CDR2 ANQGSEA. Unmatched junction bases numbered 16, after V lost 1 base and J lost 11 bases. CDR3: CSVEGVRRDRGKGAFF. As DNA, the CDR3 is TGCAGCGTTGAAGGGGTCCGCCGGGACAGGGGAAAAGGCGCTTTCTTT.

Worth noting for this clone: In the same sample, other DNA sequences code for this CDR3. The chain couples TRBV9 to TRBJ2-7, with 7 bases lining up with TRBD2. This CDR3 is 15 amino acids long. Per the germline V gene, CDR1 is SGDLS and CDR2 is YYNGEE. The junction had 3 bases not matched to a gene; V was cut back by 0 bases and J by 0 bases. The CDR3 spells CASSVALADSYEQYF. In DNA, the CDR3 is TGTGCCAGCAGCGTAGCTCTAGCGGACTCCTACGAGCAGTACTTC.

The CDR3 bases are TGTGCCAGTGGGGGGACAGGGTTAGGCGAGCAGTACTTC. This codes for CASGGTGLGEQYF. The chain is built from TRBV25-1 and TRBJ2-7; 9 bases fit TRBD1. The germline V gene encodes CDR1 MGHDK and CDR2 SYGVNS. Trimming cost V 9 bases and J 6 bases; bases outside gene matches: 9. The CDR3 is 13 residues long.

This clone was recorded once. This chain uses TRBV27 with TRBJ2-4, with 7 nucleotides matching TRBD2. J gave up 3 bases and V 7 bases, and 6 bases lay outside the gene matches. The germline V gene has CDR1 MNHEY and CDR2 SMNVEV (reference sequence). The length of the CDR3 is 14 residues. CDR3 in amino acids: CASKTGTNKNIQYF. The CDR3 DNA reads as TGTGCCAGCAAGACCGGGACTAACAAAAACATTCAGTACTTC.

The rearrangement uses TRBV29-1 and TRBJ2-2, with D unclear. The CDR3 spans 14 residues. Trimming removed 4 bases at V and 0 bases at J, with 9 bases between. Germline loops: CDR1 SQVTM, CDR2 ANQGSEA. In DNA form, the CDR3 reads TGCAGCGTTGGGGCGTTCGCGAACACCGGGGAGCTGTTTTTT. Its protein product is CSVGAFANTGELFF.

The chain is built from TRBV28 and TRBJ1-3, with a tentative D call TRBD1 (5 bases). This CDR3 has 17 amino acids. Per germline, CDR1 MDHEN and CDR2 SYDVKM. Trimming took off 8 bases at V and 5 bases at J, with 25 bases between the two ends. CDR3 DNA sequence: TGTGCCAGCGTCTCGGCAGGGCCGTCCGAGATAAGAAACACCATATATTTT. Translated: CASVSAGPSEIRNTIYF.

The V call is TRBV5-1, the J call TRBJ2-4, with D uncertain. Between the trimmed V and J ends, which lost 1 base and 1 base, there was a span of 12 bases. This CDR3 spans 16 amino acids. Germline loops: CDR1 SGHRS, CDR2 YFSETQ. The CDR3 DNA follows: TGCGCCAGCAGCTTGCCCCCGGGTACCGCCAAAAACATTCAGTACTTC. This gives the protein CASSLPPGTAKNIQYF.

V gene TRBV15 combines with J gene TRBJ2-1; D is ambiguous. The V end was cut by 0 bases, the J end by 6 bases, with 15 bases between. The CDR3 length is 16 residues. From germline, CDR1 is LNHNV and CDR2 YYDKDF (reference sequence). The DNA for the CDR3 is TGTGCCACCAGCAGAGATTTGAGTCCCCAGGTCAATGAGCAGTTCTTC. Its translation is CATSRDLSPQVNEQFF.

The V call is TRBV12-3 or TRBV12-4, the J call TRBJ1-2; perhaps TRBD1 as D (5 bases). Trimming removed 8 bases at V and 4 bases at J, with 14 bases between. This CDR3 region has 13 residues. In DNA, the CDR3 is TGTGCCAGCCGAAGCGACAGAGCCTATGGCTACACCTTC. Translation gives CASRSDRAYGYTF.

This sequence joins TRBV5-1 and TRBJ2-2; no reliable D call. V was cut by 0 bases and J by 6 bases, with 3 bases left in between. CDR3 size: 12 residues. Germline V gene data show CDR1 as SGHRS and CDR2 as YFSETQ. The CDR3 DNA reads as TGCGCCAGCAGCTTGGCCTCCGGGGAGCTGTTTTTT. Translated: CASSLASGELFF.